Each of the 9 T cell receptor beta chains below was sequenced from the same sample in a study of T-cell memory formation after mild COVID-19. One entry per CDR3 protein results from TCRdb running MiXCR on the 5' RACE reads. The repertoire has about 390,000 distinct CDR3 sequences, more than 15% of them found once; the top ten carry roughly 21%. The specimen was PBMCs or a T cell subset sorted from them (not recorded which). Receptors were obtained from a man aged 18 to 35 who had mild COVID-19 (a few samples of this study predate the infection). Cell type and time point are not known.

The rearrangement uses TRBV13 and TRBJ2-7; D is unclear. The CDR3 is made up of 13 amino acids. The ends were cut back, 5 bases at V and 3 bases at J, with 11 bases in the middle. Germline lookup yields CDR1 PRHDT and CDR2 FYEKMQ (reference sequence). CDR3 sequence: CASSRRKDYEQYV. CDR3 DNA: TGTGCCAGCAGCCGCCGGAAGGACTACGAGCAGTACGTC.

The chain is built from TRBV25-1 and TRBJ2-6; D tentatively reads TRBD1 or TRBD2 (5 bases each). The CDR3 has 14 residues. The ends were cut back, 8 bases at V and 4 bases at J, with 12 bases in the middle. Looked up from germline, CDR1 is MGHDK and CDR2 is SYGVNS. The CDR3 DNA is TGTGCCAGCTCGGGTTGGGACGGGGCCAACGTCCTGACTTTC. As protein: CASSGWDGANVLTF.

The rearrangement uses TRBV4-1 and TRBJ1-2; D gene uncertain. Trimming cost V 0 bases and J 2 bases, with 4 bases left between them. Germline CDR1 is MGHRA and CDR2 is YSYEKL. The CDR3 length is 13 residues. The CDR3 coding sequence is TGCGCCAGCAGCCAAGATCCCAACTATGGCTACACCTTC. Protein sequence: CASSQDPNYGYTF.

The table lists this clonotype with a few counts. Here the CDR3 reads CASSLGPSGEQYF. DNA for the CDR3: TGTGCCAGCAGTTTAGGGCCCTCGGGCGAGCAGTACTTC. The chain links TRBV12-3 or TRBV12-4 to TRBJ2-7, with D hard to call. This CDR3 is built from 13 residues. V lost 1 base and J lost 6, with 10 bases in between.

This clonotype was seen a handful of times. J is TRBJ2-5 and V is TRBV23-1; TRBD1 aligns across 7 bases. TRBV23-1 is an ORF, with its function uncertain. There are 15 residues in the CDR3. V shed 6 bases and J 3 bases; nucleotides not matched to a gene: 10. The CDR3 loop is CASSPRGHEEETQYF. DNA of the CDR3: TGCGCCAGCAGCCCGAGGGGGCATGAGGAAGAGACCCAGTACTTC.

There are a few counts of this clonotype. The chain links TRBV6-5 to TRBJ1-1; D is possibly TRBD1 (6 bases). V was clipped by 0 bases and J by 11 bases, with 10 bases between them. The V gene's germline CDR1 is MNHEY and CDR2 SVGAGI. The CDR3 length is 12 residues. CDR3 residues: CASSYSGGEAFF. The CDR3, as DNA: TGTGCCAGCAGTTACTCGGGGGGCGAGGCTTTCTTT.

This clonotype was seen a handful of times. The V call is TRBV6-2 or TRBV6-3, the J call TRBJ1-2; D may be TRBD1 (5 bases). Trimming pared 8 bases from V and 3 bases from J, leaving 16 bases between. Germline assignment: CDR1 MNHEY and CDR2 SVGEGT. CDR3 length: 14 residues. The CDR3 sequence is CASEARAGHYGYTF. CDR3 sequence (DNA): TGTGCCAGCGAGGCAAGGGCAGGGCACTATGGCTACACCTTC.

This chain connects TRBV4-2 to TRBJ2-7, with 8 nucleotides matching TRBD1. Germline CDR1 LGHNA, CDR2 YNFKEQ. This CDR3 has 14 amino acids. V lost 1 base, J lost 6 bases, and 5 bases stayed unmatched. The CDR3 nucleotides read TGTGCCAGCAGCCAAGGGGGACAGGCTTCCGAGCAGTACTTC. This sequence encodes CASSQGGQASEQYF.

CDR3 residues: CASSEASGNQPQHF. The DNA for the CDR3 is TGTGCCAGCAGTGAGGCTAGTGGCAATCAGCCCCAGCATTTT. The chain is built from TRBV6-1 and TRBJ1-5; no reliable D call. Per germline, CDR1 MNHNS and CDR2 SASEGT. The CDR3 totals 14 residues. Trimming cost V 3 bases and J 2 bases, with 8 bases left between them.